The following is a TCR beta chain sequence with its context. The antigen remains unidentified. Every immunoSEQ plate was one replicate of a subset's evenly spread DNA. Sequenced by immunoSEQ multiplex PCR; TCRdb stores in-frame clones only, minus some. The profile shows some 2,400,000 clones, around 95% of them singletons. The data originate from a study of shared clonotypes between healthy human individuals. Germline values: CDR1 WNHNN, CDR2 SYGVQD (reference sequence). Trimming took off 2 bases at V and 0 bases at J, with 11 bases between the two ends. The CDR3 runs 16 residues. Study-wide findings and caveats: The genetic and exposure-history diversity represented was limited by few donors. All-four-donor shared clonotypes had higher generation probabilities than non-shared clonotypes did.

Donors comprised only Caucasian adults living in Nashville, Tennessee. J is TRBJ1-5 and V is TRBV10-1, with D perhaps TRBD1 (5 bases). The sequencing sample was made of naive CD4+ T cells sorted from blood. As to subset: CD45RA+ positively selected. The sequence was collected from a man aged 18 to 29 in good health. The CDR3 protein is CASSEGVGGSNQPQHF. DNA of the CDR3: TGCGCCAGCAGTGAGGGGGTTGGGGGTAGCAATCAGCCCCAGCATTTT.